The source of this T cell receptor (beta chain) is a study of T cell repertoires in cytomegalovirus infection. From germline, CDR1 is DFQATT and CDR2 SNEGSKA (reference sequence). This CDR3 is 13 amino acids long. V shed 6 bases and J shed 0 bases, with 12 bases lying between them. This clonotype has more than one count but fewer than ten. Antigen: not known. One entry per CDR3 protein, called by TCRdb with MiXCR from the reads. Here the sample spans about 340,000 distinct CDR3 sequences, almost 30% being singletons. The source was cultured PBMCs, collected from culture after CMV antigen stimulation. The receptor comes from a human donor in good health (CMV status not recorded). Some clones in this sample may be carry-over from other donors' samples. V usage is TRBV20-1 and J usage is TRBJ2-7; tentative D call: TRBD1 (5 bases). Written as DNA, the CDR3 is TGCAGTGCCAGACAGTCCCGCTCCTACGAGCAGTACTTC. The encoded protein is CSARQSRSYEQYF.